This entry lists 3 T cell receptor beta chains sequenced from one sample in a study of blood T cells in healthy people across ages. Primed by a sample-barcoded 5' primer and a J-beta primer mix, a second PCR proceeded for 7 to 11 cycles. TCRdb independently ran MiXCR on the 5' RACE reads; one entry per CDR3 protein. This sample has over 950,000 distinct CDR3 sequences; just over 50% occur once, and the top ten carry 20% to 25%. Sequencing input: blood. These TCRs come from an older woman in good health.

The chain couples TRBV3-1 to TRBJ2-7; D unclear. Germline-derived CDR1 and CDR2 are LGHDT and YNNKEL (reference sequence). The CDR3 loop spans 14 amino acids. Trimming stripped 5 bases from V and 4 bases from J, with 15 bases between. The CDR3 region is CASSRAENMYEQYF. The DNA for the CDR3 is TGTGCCAGCAGCAGGGCAGAAAATATGTACGAGCAGTACTTC.

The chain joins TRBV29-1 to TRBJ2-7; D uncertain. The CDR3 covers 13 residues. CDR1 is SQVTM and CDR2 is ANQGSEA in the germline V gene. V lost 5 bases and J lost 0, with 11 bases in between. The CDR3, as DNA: TGCAGCGTTCGGACGTCGCTCTCCTACGAGCAGTACTTC. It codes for CSVRTSLSYEQYF.

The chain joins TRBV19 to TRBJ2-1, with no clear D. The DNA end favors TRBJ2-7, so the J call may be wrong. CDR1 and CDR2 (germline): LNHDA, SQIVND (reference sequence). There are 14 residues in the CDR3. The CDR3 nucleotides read TGTGCCAGTAGGAGCTTTAGCTCCTACAATGAGCAGTACTTC. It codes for CASRSFSSYNEQYF.